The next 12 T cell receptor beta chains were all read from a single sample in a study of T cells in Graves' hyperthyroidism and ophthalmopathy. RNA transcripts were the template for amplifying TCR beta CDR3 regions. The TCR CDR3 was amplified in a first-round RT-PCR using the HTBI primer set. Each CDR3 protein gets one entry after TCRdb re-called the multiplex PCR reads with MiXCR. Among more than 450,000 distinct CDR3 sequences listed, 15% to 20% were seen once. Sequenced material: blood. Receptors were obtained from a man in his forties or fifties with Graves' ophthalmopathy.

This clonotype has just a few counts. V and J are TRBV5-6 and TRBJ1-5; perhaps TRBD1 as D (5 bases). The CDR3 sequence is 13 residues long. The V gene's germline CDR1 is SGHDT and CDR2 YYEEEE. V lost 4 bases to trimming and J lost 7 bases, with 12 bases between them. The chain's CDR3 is CASSDTGGQPQHF. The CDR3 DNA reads TGTGCCAGCAGCGACACCGGGGGACAGCCCCAGCATTTT.

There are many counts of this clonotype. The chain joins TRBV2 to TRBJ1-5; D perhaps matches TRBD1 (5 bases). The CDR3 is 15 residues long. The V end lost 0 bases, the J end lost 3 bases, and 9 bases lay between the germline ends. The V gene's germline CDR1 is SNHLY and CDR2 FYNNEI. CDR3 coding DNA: TGTGCCAGCAGTGAAGCGCGGACACACAATCAGCCCCAGCATTTT. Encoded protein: CASSEARTHNQPQHF.

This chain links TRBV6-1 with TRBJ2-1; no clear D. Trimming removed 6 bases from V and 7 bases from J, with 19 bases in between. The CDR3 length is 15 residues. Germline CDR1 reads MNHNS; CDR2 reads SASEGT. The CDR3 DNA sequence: TGTGCCAGCAGGGTACTGGGGAACCTTGGGAATGAGCAGTTCTTC. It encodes CASRVLGNLGNEQFF.

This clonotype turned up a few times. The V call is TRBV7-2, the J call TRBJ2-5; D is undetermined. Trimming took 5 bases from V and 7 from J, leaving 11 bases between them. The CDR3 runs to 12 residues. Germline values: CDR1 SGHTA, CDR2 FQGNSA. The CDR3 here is CASSTSLGTQYF. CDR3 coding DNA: TGTGCCAGCAGCACCTCCTTGGGGACCCAGTACTTC.

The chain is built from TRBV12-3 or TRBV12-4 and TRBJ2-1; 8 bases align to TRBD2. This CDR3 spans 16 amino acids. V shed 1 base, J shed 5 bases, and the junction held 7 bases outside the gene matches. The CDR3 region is CASSLGMAGGDNEQFF. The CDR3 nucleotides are TGTGCCAGCAGTTTAGGAATGGCGGGGGGCGACAATGAGCAGTTCTTC.

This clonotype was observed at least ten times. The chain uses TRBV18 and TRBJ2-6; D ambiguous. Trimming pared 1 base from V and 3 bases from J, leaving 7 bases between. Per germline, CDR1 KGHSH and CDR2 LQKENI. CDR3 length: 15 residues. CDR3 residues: CASSPQELGANVLTF. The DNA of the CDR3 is TGTGCCAGCTCACCACAAGAACTTGGGGCCAACGTCCTGACTTTC.

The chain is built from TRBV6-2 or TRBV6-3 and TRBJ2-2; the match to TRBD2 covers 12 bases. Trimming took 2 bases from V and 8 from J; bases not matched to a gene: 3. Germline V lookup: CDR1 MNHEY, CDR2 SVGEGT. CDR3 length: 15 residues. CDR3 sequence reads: CASSYRLAGEGELFF. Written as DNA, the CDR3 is TGTGCCAGCAGTTACAGACTAGCGGGAGAGGGGGAGCTGTTTTTT.

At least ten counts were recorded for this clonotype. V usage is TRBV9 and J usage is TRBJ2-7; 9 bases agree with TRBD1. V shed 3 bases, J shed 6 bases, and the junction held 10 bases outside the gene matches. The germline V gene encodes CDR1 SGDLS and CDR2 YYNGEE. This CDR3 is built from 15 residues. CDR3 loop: CASSETPVTGGEQYF. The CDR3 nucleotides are TGTGCCAGCAGCGAGACCCCTGTGACAGGGGGCGAGCAGTACTTC.

CDR3 amino acids: CASSEYHRDGELFF. In DNA form, the CDR3 reads TGTGCCAGCAGTGAATACCACCGGGATGGGGAGCTGTTTTTT. J is TRBJ2-2 and V is TRBV25-1; D might be TRBD2 (5 bases). This CDR3 spans 14 amino acids. The ends were cut back, 0 bases at V and 8 bases at J, with 10 bases in the middle. Germline lookup yields CDR1 MGHDK and CDR2 SYGVNS. The entire variable domain, with the rest obtained from reference TRBV25-1 and TRBJ2-2, is as follows: EADIYQTPRYLVIGTGKKITLECSQTMGHDKMYWYQQDPGMELHLIHYSYGVNSTEKGDLSSESTVSRIRTEHFPLTLESARPSHTSQYLCASSEYHRDGELFFGEGSRLTVL.

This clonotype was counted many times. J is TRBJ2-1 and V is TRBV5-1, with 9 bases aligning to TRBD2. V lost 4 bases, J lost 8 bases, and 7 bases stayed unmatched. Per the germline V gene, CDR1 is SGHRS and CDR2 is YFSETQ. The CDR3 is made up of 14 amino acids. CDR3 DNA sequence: TGCGCCAGCAGCCTGGGCGGGAGGGGCGATGAGCAGTTCTTC. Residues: CASSLGGRGDEQFF.

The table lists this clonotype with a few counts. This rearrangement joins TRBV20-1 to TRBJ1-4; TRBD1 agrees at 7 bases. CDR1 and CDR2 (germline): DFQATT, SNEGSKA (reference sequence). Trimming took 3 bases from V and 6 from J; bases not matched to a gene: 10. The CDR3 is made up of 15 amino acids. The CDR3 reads CSARDRTGSDEKLFF. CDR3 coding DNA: TGCAGTGCTAGGGACCGGACAGGATCGGATGAAAAACTGTTTTTT.

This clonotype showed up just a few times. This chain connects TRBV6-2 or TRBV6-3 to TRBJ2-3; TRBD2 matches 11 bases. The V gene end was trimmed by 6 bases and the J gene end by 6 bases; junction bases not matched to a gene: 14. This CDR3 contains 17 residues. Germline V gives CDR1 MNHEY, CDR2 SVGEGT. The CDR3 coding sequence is TGTGCCAGCAGCGGAGATATGACTAGCGGGACCAGCGATACGCAGTATTTT. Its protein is CASSGDMTSGTSDTQYF.